This T cell receptor (beta chain) was recorded in a study of shared clonotypes between healthy human individuals. Overall study results and limits: Clonotype sharing levels among donors were expected to vary with sequencing depth. Of the naive CD4 clonotypes, approximately 5% were shared across several donors.

The method was immunoSEQ multiplex PCR; TCRdb's version includes in-frame clones alone and lacks a portion of them. This table has roughly 720,000 clones, less than 95% appearing once. Turning to this clone: Its antigen is not known.

Germline V gene data show CDR1 as MNHEY and CDR2 as SMNVEV (reference sequence). V was trimmed by 7 bases and J by 6 bases, leaving 12 bases between them. The length of the CDR3 is 12 residues. The source is a man aged 18 to 30 in good health. Some clones in this sample may be carry-over from other donors' samples. Source material: memory CD8+ T cells from PBMCs. Subset meaning: CD45RO+ cells pooled with CCR7-negative TemRA cells. The chain joins TRBV27 to TRBJ1-1; possibly TRBD1 for D (5 bases). The CDR3 DNA reads TGTGCCAGCAAGGGGCTGAGGGCTGAAGCTTTCTTT. Translation: CASKGLRAEAFF.